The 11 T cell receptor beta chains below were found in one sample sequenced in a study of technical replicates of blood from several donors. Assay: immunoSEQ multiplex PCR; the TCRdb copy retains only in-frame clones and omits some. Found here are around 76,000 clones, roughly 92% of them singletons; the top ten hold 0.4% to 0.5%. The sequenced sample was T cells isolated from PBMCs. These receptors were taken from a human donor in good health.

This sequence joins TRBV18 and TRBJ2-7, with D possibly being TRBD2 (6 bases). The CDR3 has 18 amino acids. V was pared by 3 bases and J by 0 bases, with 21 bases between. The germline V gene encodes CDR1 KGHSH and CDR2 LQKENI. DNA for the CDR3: TGTGCCAGCTCACCTCCACTAGCTCGGGGGATTAGCTCCTACGAGCAGTACTTC. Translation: CASSPPLARGISSYEQYF.

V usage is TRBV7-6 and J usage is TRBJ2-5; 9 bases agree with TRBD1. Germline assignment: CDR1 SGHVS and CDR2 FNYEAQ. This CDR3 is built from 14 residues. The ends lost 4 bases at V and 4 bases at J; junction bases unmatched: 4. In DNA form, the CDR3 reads TGTGCCAGCAGCTCACACAGGGGGCTAGAGACCCAGTACTTC. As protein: CASSSHRGLETQYF.

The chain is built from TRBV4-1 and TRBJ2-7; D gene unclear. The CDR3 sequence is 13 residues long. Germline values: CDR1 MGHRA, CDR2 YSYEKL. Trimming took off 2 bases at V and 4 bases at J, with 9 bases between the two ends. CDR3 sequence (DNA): TGCGCCAGCAGCCAACGAACTACTTACGAGCAGTACTTC. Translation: CASSQRTTYEQYF.

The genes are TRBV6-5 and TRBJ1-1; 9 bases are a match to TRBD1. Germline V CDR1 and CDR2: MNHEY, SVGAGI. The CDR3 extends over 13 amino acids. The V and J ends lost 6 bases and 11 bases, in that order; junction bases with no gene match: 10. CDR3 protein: CASSLDRDREAFF. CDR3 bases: TGTGCCAGCAGCCTTGACCGGGACAGGGAGGCTTTCTTT.

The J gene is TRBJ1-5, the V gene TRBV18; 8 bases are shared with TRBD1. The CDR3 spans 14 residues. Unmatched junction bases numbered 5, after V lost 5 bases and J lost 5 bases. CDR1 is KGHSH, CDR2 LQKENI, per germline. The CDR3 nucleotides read TGTGCCAGCTCAGGTGGACAGGGAGATCAGCCCCAGCATTTT. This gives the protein CASSGGQGDQPQHF.

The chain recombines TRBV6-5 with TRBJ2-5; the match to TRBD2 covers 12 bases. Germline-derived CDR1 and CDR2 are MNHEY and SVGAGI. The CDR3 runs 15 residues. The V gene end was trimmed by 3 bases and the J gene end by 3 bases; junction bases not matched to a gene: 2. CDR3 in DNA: TGTGCCAGCAGTTATGGACTAGCGGGAAAAGAGACCCAGTACTTC. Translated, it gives CASSYGLAGKETQYF.

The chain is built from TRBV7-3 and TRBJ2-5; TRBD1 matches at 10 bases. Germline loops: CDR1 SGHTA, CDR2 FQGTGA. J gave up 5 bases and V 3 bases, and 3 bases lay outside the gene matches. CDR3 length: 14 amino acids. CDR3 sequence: CASSLTGGGETQYF. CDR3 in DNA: TGTGCCAGCAGCTTGACAGGGGGCGGGGAGACCCAGTACTTC.

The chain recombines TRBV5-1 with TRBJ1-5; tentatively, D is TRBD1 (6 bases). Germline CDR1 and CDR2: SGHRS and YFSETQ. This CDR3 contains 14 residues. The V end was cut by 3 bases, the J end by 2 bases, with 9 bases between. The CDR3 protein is CASSWEGGNQPQHF. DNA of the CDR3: TGCGCCAGCAGCTGGGAGGGGGGCAATCAGCCCCAGCATTTT.

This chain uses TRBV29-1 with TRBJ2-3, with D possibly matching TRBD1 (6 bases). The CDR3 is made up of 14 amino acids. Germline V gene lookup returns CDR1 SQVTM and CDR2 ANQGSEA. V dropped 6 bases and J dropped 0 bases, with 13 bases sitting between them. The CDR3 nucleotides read TGCAGCGTCCTTGGGGGCTATAGCACAGATACGCAGTATTTT. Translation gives CSVLGGYSTDTQYF.

The CDR3 loop reads CATRLSGTPQETQYF. Written as DNA, the CDR3 is TGTGCCACAAGACTTTCCGGGACACCTCAAGAGACCCAGTACTTC. J is TRBJ2-5 and V is TRBV2; the D gene is possibly TRBD1 (6 bases). The CDR3 runs to 15 residues. Germline V gene sequence: CDR1 SNHLY, CDR2 FYNNEI. The V gene lost 10 bases and the J gene lost 2 bases, with 20 bases spanning the gap.

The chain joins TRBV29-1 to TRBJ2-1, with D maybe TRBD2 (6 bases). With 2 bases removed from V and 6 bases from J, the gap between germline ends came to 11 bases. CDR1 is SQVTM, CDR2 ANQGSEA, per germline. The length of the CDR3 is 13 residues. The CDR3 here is CSVEKAGLNEQFF. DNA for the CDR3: TGCAGCGTTGAAAAGGCGGGACTCAATGAGCAGTTCTTC.